The 8 T cell receptor beta chains below come from one sample, sequenced in a study of cytomegalovirus exposure and HLA in healthy donors. Amplification used 60 Vbeta primers and 13 Jbeta primers. TCRdb's copy holds only in-frame clones and misses some; the assay was immunoSEQ multiplex PCR. The sample yields over 110,000 clones, approximately 84% seen once. Sequencing was performed on PBMCs. The source is a woman aged 60-75 years in good health and CMV-seropositive.

The CDR3 DNA sequence: TGTGCCAGTAGTATAGAGCAGGGGTCCAAAAACATTCAGTACTTC. Its protein is CASSIEQGSKNIQYF. The chain carries TRBV19 and TRBJ2-4; a possible D gene is TRBD1 (6 bases). The V end was cut by 0 bases, the J end by 2 bases, with 8 bases between. This CDR3 comprises 15 residues. In germline, CDR1 is LNHDA, CDR2 SQIVND (reference sequence). The full variable domain, in which reference TRBV19 and TRBJ2-4 provide the parts outside the CDR3, is DGGITQSPKYLFRKEGQNVTLSCEQNLNHDAMYWYRQDPGQGLRLIYYSQIVNDFQKGDIAEGYSVSREKKESFPLTVTSAQKNPTAFYLCASSIEQGSKNIQYFGAGTRLSVL.

This clone was counted a single time. This chain links TRBV12-5 with TRBJ1-2; 10 bases are a match to TRBD1. The junction had 16 bases not matched to a gene; V was cut back by 6 bases and J by 3 bases. Germline V lookup: CDR1 LGHNT, CDR2 FRNRAP. The CDR3 consists of 18 residues. This CDR3 reads CASGRGSGQGKGDYGYTF. The DNA of the CDR3 is TGTGCTAGTGGCCGGGGGTCGGGACAGGGGAAAGGGGACTATGGCTACACCTTC.

The chain links TRBV2 to TRBJ2-1; 12 nucleotides match TRBD2. J was trimmed by 3 bases and V by 5 bases; bases with no gene match: 5. Germline-derived CDR1 and CDR2 are SNHLY and FYNNEI. This CDR3 is built from 16 residues. In DNA, the CDR3 is TGTGCCAGCAGTTCCGGACTAGCGGGAAACTACAATGAGCAGTTCTTC. Translating gives CASSSGLAGNYNEQFF. Variable domain in full (rest from reference TRBV2 and TRBJ2-1): EPEVTQTPSHQVTQMGQEVILRCVPISNHLYFYWYRQILGQKVEFLVSFYNNEISEKSEIFDDQFSVERPDGSNFTLKIRSTKLEDSAMYFCASSSGLAGNYNEQFFGPGTRLTVL.

V is TRBV29-1 and J is TRBJ1-6, with 9 nucleotides matching TRBD1. This CDR3 is built from 19 residues. CDR1 and CDR2 from the germline V gene are SQVTM and ANQGSEA. The J segment lost 6 bases and the V segment lost 5 bases, leaving 20 bases of the junction unmatched. The CDR3 protein is CSVPGSGQGNRSCNSPLHF. Written as DNA, the CDR3 is TGCAGCGTTCCCGGTTCGGGACAGGGCAATCGAAGTTGTAATTCACCCCTCCACTTT.

The V call is TRBV7-2, the J call TRBJ2-2; TRBD1 matches at 9 bases. V dropped 5 bases and J dropped 5; count of bases not matched to a gene: 6. The germline CDR1 and CDR2 sequences are SGHTA and FQGNSA. There are 15 residues in the CDR3. CDR3 residues: CASSKGQGMTGELFF. The DNA for the CDR3 is TGTGCCAGCAGCAAAGGACAGGGGATGACCGGGGAGCTGTTTTTT.

A few counts support this clone. The chain links TRBV30 to TRBJ1-2; TRBD1 might be the D (6 bases). V was shortened by 0 bases and J by 0 bases, with 14 bases between the two germline ends. Germline loops: CDR1 GTSNPN, CDR2 SVGIG (reference sequence). The CDR3 totals 16 residues. DNA of the CDR3: TGTGCCTGGAGTGTAGGGACAATAACCACTAACTATGGCTACACCTTC. Translation gives CAWSVGTITTNYGYTF.

The chain employs TRBV5-1 and TRBJ2-2; 7 positions agree with TRBD2. This CDR3 contains 15 residues. Unmatched junction bases numbered 8, after V lost 4 bases and J lost 5 bases. In germline, CDR1 is SGHRS, CDR2 YFSETQ. The CDR3 nucleotides read TGCGCCAGCAGCCAGAGCGGGGATGGGACCGGGGAGCTGTTTTTT. It specifies CASSQSGDGTGELFF.

The chain carries TRBV28 and TRBJ2-3; D is perhaps TRBD2 (6 bases). Trimming removed 5 bases from V and 0 bases from J, with 12 bases in between. The CDR3 covers 15 residues. CDR1 MDHEN and CDR2 SYDVKM come from the germline V gene. The CDR3 DNA follows: TGTGCCAGCAGTCTATCCGGGACTAGCACAGATACGCAGTATTTT. Amino acids: CASSLSGTSTDTQYF.